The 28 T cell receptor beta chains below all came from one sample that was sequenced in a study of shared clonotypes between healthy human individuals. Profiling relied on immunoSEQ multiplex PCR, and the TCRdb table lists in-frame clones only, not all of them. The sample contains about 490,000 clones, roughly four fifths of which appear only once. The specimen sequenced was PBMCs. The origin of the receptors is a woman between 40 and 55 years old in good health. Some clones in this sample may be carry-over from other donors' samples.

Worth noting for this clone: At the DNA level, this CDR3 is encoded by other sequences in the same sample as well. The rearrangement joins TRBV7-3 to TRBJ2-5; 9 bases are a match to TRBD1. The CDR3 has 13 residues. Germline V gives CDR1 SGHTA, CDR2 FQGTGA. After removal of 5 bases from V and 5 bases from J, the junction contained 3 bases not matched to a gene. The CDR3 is CASSPGQGETQYF. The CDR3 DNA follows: TGTGCCAGCAGCCCTGGACAGGGGGAGACCCAGTACTTC.

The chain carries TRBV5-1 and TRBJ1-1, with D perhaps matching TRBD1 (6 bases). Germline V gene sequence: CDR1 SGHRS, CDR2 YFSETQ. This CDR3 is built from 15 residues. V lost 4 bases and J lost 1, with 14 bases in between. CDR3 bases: TGCGCCAGCAGCCTGGGCCGGACAGAGAACACTGAAGCTTTCTTT. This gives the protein CASSLGRTENTEAFF. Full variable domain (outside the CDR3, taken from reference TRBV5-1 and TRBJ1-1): KAGVTQTPRYLIKTRGQQVTLSCSPISGHRSVSWYQQTPGQGLQFLFEYFSETQRNKGNFPGRFSGRQFSNSRSEMNVSTLELGDSALYLCASSLGRTENTEAFFGQGTRLTVV.

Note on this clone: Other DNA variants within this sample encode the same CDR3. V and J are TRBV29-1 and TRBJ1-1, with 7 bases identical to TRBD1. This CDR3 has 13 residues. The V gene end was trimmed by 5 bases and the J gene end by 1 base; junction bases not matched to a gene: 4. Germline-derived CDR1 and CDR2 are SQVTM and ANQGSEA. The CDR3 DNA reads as TGCAGCGTTCGACAGGGAGGGAACACTGAAGCTTTCTTT. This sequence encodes CSVRQGGNTEAFF.

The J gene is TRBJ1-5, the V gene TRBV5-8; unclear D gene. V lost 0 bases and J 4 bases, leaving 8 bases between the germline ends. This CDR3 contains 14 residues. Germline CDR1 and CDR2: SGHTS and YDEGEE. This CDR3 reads CASSLDGRNQPQHF. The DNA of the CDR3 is TGTGCCAGCAGCTTGGACGGAAGGAATCAGCCCCAGCATTTT.

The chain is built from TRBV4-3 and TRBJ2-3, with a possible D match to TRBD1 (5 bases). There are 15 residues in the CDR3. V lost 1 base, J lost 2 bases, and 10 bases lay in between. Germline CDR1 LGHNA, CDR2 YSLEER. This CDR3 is CASSQASRATDTQYF. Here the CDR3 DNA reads TGCGCCAGCAGCCAAGCGTCCAGGGCCACAGATACGCAGTATTTT.

The CDR3 sequence is CAQGHLTYEQYF. For the CDR3, the DNA is TGTGCCCAGGGACATCTGACCTACGAGCAGTACTTC. The chain recombines TRBV30 with TRBJ2-7; TRBD1 is a possible D gene (6 bases). The germline V gene encodes CDR1 GTSNPN and CDR2 SVGIG (reference sequence). Trimming took 8 bases from V and 2 from J, leaving 13 bases between them. CDR3 size: 12 residues.

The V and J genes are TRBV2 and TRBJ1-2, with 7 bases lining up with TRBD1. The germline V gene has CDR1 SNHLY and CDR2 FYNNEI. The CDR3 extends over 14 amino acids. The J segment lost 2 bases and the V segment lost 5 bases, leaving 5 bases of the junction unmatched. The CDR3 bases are TGTGCCAGCAGTAGGACAGGAGGAAACTATGGCTACACCTTC. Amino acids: CASSRTGGNYGYTF. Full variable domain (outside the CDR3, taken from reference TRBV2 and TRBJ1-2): EPEVTQTPSHQVTQMGQEVILRCVPISNHLYFYWYRQILGQKVEFLVSFYNNEISEKSEIFDDQFSVERPDGSNFTLKIRSTKLEDSAMYFCASSRTGGNYGYTFGSGTRLTVV.

The CDR3 DNA sequence: TGTGCCTGGAACCTAGCGGCACCGGACAATGAGCAGTTCTTC. It specifies CAWNLAAPDNEQFF. The chain recombines TRBV30 with TRBJ2-1; TRBD2 matches 7 bases. Germline loops: CDR1 GTSNPN, CDR2 SVGIG (reference sequence). Trimming cost V 4 bases and J 5 bases; bases outside gene matches: 8. The CDR3 contains 14 residues.

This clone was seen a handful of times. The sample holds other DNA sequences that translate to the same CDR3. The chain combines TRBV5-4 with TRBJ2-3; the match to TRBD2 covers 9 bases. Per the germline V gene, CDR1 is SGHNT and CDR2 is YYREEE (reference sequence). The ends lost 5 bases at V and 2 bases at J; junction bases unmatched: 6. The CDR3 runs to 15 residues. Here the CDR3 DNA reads TGTGCCAGCAGACCGACTAGCGGCTCCACAGATACGCAGTATTTT. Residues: CASRPTSGSTDTQYF.

CDR3 region: CASSLMATANSGANVLTF. CDR3 nucleotides: TGTGCCAGCAGCTTAATGGCGACAGCCAACTCTGGGGCCAACGTCCTGACTTTC. The genes are TRBV7-3 and TRBJ2-6; a possible D gene is TRBD1 (5 bases). V was pared by 1 base and J by 0 bases, with 13 bases between. Germline V CDR1 and CDR2: SGHTA, FQGTGA. This CDR3 is 18 amino acids long.

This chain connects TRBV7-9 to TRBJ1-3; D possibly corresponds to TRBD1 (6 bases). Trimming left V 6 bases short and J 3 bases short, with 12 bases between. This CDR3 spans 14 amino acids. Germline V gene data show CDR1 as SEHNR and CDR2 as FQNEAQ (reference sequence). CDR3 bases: TGTGCCAGCAGTGTAGGGGGTAGTGGAAACACCATATATTTT. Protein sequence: CASSVGGSGNTIYF. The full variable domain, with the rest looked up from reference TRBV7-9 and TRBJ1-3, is DTGVSQNPRHKITKRGQNVTFRCDPISEHNRLYWYRQTLGQGPEFLTYFQNEAQLEKSRLLSDRFSAERPKGSFSTLEIQRTEQGDSAMYLCASSVGGSGNTIYFGEGSWLTVV.

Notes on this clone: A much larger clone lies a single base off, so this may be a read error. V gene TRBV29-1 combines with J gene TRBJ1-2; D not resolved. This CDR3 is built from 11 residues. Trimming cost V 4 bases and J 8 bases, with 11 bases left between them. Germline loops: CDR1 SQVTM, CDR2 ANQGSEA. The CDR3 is CSVGSMEGYTF. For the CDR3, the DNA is TGCAGCGTTGGAAGCATGGAAGGCTACACCTTC.

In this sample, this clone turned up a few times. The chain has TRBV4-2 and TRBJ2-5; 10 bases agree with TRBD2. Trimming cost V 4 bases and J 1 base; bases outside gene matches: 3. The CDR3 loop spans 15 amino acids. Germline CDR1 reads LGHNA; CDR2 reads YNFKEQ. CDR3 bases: TGTGCCAGCAGCCCCAAGCGGGAGGGCCAAGAGACCCAGTACTTC. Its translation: CASSPKREGQETQYF.

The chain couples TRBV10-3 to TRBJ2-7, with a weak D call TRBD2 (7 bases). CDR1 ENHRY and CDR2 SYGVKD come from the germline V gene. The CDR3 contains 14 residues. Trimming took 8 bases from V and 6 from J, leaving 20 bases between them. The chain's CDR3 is CAIQKGGRKVEQYF. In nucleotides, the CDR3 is TGTGCCATCCAAAAGGGGGGGAGGAAAGTCGAGCAGTACTTC.

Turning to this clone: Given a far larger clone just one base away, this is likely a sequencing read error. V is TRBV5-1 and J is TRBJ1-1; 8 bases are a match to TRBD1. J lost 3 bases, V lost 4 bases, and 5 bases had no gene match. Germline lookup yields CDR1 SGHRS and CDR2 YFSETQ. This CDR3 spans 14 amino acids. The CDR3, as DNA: TGCGCCAGCAGCAGGCTGACAGGGGACACTGAAGCTTTCTTT. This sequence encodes CASSRLTGDTEAFF.

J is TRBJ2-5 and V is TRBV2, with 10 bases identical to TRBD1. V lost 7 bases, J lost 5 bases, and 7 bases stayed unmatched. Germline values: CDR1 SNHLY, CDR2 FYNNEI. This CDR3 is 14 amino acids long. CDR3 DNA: TGTGCCAGCAATGACAGGGGGCTATACGAGACCCAGTACTTC. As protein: CASNDRGLYETQYF.

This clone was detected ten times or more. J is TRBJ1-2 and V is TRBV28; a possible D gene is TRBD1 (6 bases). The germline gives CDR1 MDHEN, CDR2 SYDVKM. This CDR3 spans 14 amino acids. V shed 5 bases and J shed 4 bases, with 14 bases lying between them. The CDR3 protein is CASSRDKLIYGYTF. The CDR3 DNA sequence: TGTGCCAGCAGTCGGGACAAGCTAATCTATGGCTACACCTTC.

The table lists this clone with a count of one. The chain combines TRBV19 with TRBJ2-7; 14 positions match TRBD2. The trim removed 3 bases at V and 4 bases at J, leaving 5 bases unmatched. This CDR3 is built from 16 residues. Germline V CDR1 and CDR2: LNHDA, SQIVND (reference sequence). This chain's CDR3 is CASSIRGLAGAYEQYF. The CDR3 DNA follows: TGTGCCAGTAGTATTCGGGGACTAGCGGGAGCGTACGAGCAGTACTTC. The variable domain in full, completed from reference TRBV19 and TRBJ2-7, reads DGGITQSPKYLFRKEGQNVTLSCEQNLNHDAMYWYRQDPGQGLRLIYYSQIVNDFQKGDIAEGYSVSREKKESFPLTVTSAQKNPTAFYLCASSIRGLAGAYEQYFGPGTRLTVT.

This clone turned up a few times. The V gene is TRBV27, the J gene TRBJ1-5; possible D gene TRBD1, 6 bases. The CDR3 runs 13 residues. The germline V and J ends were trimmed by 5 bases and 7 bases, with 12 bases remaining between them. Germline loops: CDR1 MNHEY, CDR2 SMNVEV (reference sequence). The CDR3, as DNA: TGTGCCAGCAGTGCAAACAGGGACCAGCCCCAGCATTTT. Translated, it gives CASSANRDQPQHF.

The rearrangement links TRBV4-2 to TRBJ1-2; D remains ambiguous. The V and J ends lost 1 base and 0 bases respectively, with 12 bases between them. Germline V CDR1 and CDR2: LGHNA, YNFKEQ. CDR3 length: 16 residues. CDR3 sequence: CASSQVNSETNYGYTF. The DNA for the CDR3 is TGTGCCAGCAGCCAAGTGAACAGCGAAACTAACTATGGCTACACCTTC.

CDR3 sequence reads: CATRDRAGTEAFF. CDR3 bases: TGCGCCACCCGGGACAGGGCGGGCACTGAAGCTTTCTTT. The J gene is TRBJ1-1, the V gene TRBV5-1, with 9 bases identical to TRBD1. Trimming cost V 9 bases and J 4 bases; bases outside gene matches: 7. Germline-derived CDR1 and CDR2 are SGHRS and YFSETQ. CDR3 length: 13 amino acids.

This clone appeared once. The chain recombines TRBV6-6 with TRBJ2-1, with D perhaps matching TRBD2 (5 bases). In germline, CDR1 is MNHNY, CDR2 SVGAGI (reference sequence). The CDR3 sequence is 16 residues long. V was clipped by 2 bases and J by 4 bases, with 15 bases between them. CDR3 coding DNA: TGTGCCAGCAGTTACGGGCTAGCCGCTTATTACAATGAGCAGTTCTTC. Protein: CASSYGLAAYYNEQFF.

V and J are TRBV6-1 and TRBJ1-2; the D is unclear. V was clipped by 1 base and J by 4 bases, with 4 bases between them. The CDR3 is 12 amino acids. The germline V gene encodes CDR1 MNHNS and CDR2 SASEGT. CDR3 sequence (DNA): TGTGCCAGCAGTGAAGAGATCTATGGCTACACCTTC. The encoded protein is CASSEEIYGYTF.

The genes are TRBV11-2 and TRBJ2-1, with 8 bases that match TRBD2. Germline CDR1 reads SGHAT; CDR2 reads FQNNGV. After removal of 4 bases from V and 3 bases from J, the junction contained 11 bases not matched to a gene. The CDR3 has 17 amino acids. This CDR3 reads CASSSLGVAGSYNEQFF. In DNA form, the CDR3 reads TGTGCCAGCAGCTCCCTTGGAGTAGCGGGAAGCTACAATGAGCAGTTCTTC.

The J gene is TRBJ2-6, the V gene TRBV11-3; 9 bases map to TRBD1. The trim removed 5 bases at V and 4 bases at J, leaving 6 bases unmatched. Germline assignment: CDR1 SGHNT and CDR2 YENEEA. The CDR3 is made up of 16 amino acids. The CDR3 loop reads CASSIGQGLGANVLTF. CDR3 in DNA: TGTGCCAGCAGCATAGGACAGGGGCTGGGGGCCAACGTCCTGACTTTC.

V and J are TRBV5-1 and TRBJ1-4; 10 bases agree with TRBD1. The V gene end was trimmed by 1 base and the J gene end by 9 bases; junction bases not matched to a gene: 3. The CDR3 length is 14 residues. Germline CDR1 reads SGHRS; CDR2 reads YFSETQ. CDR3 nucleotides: TGCGCCAGCAGCTTGAGGACAGGGGGTCAAAAACTGTTTTTT. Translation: CASSLRTGGQKLFF.

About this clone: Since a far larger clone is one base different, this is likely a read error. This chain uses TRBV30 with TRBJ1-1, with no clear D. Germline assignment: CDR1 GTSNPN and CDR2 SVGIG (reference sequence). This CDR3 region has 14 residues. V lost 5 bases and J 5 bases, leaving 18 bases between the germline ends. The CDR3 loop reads CAWSKPGFATEAFF. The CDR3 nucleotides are TGTGCCTGGTCCAAACCCGGGTTCGCGACTGAAGCTTTCTTT.

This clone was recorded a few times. The CDR3 region has the DNA TGTGCCAGCAGTTACTCGAGTGGATCTGGGGCCAACGTCCTGACTTTC. Its translation is CASSYSSGSGANVLTF. The genes are TRBV6-5 and TRBJ2-6; D not certain. The germline gives CDR1 MNHEY, CDR2 SVGAGI. V was pared by 0 bases and J by 1 base, with 7 bases between. This CDR3 has 16 amino acids.